This TCR beta chain was captured in a study of response to subunit inactivated influenza vaccine. Study outcomes and limitations: Seasonal influenza vaccination, on each occasion, was suggested by the authors to recruit few new T cells.

Using its own MiXCR run on the RT-PCR reads, TCRdb lists one record per CDR3 protein. The table shows 750,000 to 850,000 distinct CDR3 sequences, with around a sixth occurring only once. The table lists this clonotype with many counts. What it recognizes is unknown. CDR1 is SQVTM, CDR2 ANQGSEA, per germline. This CDR3 region has 12 residues. The V segment lost 4 bases and the J segment 1 base; nucleotides outside the gene matches: 1. The sequences come from PBMCs from blood, collected roughly 5 days after vaccination. This TCR was sampled from a man in his forties or fifties who received an inactivated influenza vaccine. V usage is TRBV29-1 and J usage is TRBJ2-7; 7 nucleotides align to TRBD1. The chain's CDR3 is CSVAGQSYEQYF. In DNA, the CDR3 is TGCAGCGTTGCGGGACAGTCCTACGAGCAGTACTTC.